This T cell receptor (beta chain) comes out of a study of tumor-infiltrating lymphocytes in primary liver carcinoma. Trimming removed 2 bases at V and 4 bases at J, with 10 bases between. The germline gives CDR1 SGHAT, CDR2 FQNNGV. CDR3 length equals 14 residues. TCR beta cDNA came from roughly 450 ng total RNA, primed with a constant-region primer. What produced the TCR beta libraries was three nested multiplex PCR rounds using slightly modified ARM-PCR. For 10 cycles apiece, the opening two PCR rounds ran with TRBV1-TRBV30 forward primers and a C-beta reverse primer. TCRdb recomputed calls from the multiplex PCR reads with MiXCR, one row per CDR3 protein. The sample holds some 200,000 distinct CDR3 sequences; 65% are singletons and the top ten take around 7.1%. Unsorted whole blood served as the source of blood RNA, and germline DNA was extracted as well. On this clonotype itself: As the CDR3 is not closed by the conserved phenylalanine or tryptophan, this likely results from a read error.

The sequencing input was peripheral blood. The chain recombines TRBV11-2 with TRBJ2-3; D remains ambiguous. The clonotype comes from a woman aged 55 to 70 with primary liver carcinoma and hepatitis B virus infection. The CDR3 spells CASSLLVGADTQYY. CDR3 DNA: TGTGCCAGCAGCTTACTCGTCGGCGCAGATACGCAGTATTAT.